This T cell receptor (beta chain) was found in a study of Graves' ophthalmopathy and Graves' hyperthyroidism. Study-wide results and limits: Most expanded clonotypes in thyroid above 0.001 frequency also showed up in blood.

This clonotype was picked up many times. The antigen is unknown. Germline V gene sequence: CDR1 SGDLS, CDR2 YYNGEE. The CDR3 covers 18 residues. V shed 0 bases and J shed 0 bases, with 19 bases lying between them. Amplification of the TCR beta CDR3 regions used RNA transcripts (as template). HTBI primers were employed in first-round RT-PCR, then a second-round multiplex PCR followed. TCRdb itself ran the multiplex PCR reads through MiXCR, one entry per CDR3 protein. The sample gives about 340,000 distinct CDR3 sequences, 15% to 20% of which show up once; roughly an eighth is in the top ten. The chain links TRBV9 to TRBJ2-7, with D tentatively TRBD1 (5 bases). The receptor comes from an adult man with Graves' ophthalmopathy. Sequencing was done on a sample of peripheral blood. CDR3 nucleotide sequence: TGTGCCAGCAGCGTAGGGGCTTCAAGACAGACCGACTCCTACGAGCAGTACTTC. It codes for CASSVGASRQTDSYEQYF.